The entry below describes one T cell receptor beta chain. Its antigen is unidentified. The sample originates from a study of brain T cells in children with intractable seizures. Regarding the study as a whole: Patients' HCMV serostatus was unknown; virus specificity rests on CDR3 similarity alone.

Indicated time point: blood from clinic visit 5 months post-surgery; TSC patient then seizure free. Sequencing was limited to surgery cases with top T cell transcript signatures in brain tissue. Pre-surgery treatment included at least one anti-epileptic drug. Sequencing used immunoSEQ multiplex PCR; TCRdb keeps in-frame clones, though not all of them. The data contain hundreds of thousands of clones, approximately 93% of them singletons. The germline V gene encodes CDR1 SGHTS and CDR2 YDEGEE. Trimming removed 2 bases at V and 8 bases at J, with 14 bases between. This CDR3 is 13 amino acids long. The source of this sequence is a boy less than two years old with tuberous sclerosis and intractable seizures. V gene TRBV5-8 combines with J gene TRBJ2-7; unclear D gene. Sequenced here: peripheral blood, sampled less than 6 months after surgery. As DNA, the CDR3 is TGTGCCAGCAGCTTTATGAGGCAGGCAAAGCAGTACTTC. It codes for CASSFMRQAKQYF.